These 23 T cell receptor beta chains were sequenced from one sample in a study of T cell clonality in common variable immunodeficiency. Some clones are missing from TCRdb's copy, which holds only in-frame ones; the method was immunoSEQ multiplex PCR. The sample gives 30,000 to 35,000 clones, none seen only once, and the top ten clones hold around 4.6%. Sample: peripheral blood mononuclear cells. These receptors were obtained from a person aged 18 to 75 in good health.

In this sample, this clone turned up many times. The CDR3 extends 3 residues past the end of the read, so its final part is completed from the germline J gene. The rearrangement joins TRBV18 to TRBJ2-3; no clear D. Germline-derived CDR1 and CDR2 are KGHSH and LQKENI. Deletions cut 6 bases from V and 0 bases from J, with 10 bases between. This CDR3 spans 14 amino acids. The CDR3 protein is CASSHDGSTDTQYF. CDR3 bases read: TGTGCCAGCTCTCACGACGGGAGCACAGATACG.

This clone was recorded a few times. The read stops 3 residues short of the end of the CDR3; the missing end is completed from the germline J gene. The chain links TRBV6-4 to TRBJ2-3, with D maybe TRBD2 (7 bases). Per the germline V gene, CDR1 is MRHNA and CDR2 is SNTAGT. This CDR3 is built from 15 residues. V lost 3 bases and J lost 0, with 10 bases in between. The sequenced part of the CDR3 DNA is TGTGCCAGCAGTGATCGGGGGGCCAGCACAGATACG. Its translation is CASSDRGASTDT. The CDR3 in full is CASSDRGASTDTQYF.

The table lists this clone with many counts. The read ends 3 residues early relative to the CDR3; the germline J gene fills the gap. The chain recombines TRBV5-1 with TRBJ1-4; D remains unclear. The germline CDR1 and CDR2 sequences are SGHRS and YFSETQ. V was shortened by 3 bases and J by 0 bases, with 15 bases between the two germline ends. The CDR3 length is 17 residues. CDR3 loop: CASSWASQPATNEKLFF. CDR3 DNA (partial): TGCGCCAGCAGCTGGGCCTCACAGCCAGCAACTAATGAAAAA.

Notes on this clone: It may be a read error: a sequence one base away is much more abundant. Read coverage stops 3 residues before the CDR3 terminus; the germline J gene supplies the remainder. V and J are TRBV5-1 and TRBJ2-5; D might be TRBD1 (5 bases). CDR3 length: 15 residues. Looked up from germline, CDR1 is SGHRS and CDR2 is YFSETQ. The CDR3 bases that were read are TGCGCCAGCGCAACAGGCAGCGTATCCACAGATACC. This gives the protein CASATGSVSTDT. The entire CDR3 protein reads CASATGSVSTDTQYF.

There are a few counts of this clone. The sequenced fragment ends 3 residues before the CDR3 boundary, so the rest is inferred from the germline J gene. The chain carries TRBV7-9 and TRBJ2-5; a weak D match, TRBD2 (5 bases). Germline V gene sequence: CDR1 SEHNR, CDR2 FQNEAQ (reference sequence). Trimming took 0 bases from V and 1 from J, leaving 9 bases between them. This CDR3 contains 15 residues. Here the CDR3 reads CASSLARGIQETQYF. The CDR3 DNA, read in part, is TGTGCCAGCAGCTTAGCCCGGGGAATCCAAGAGACC.

The table lists this clone with a few counts. The CDR3 goes on 3 residues after the read ends, and that part is filled in from the germline J gene. This chain uses TRBV7-8 with TRBJ2-1, with D possibly TRBD1 on 6 matching bases. Germline assignment: CDR1 SGHVS and CDR2 FQNEAQ. Trimming left V 0 bases short and J 3 bases short, with 12 bases between. The CDR3 has 16 residues. CDR3 residues: CASSLARTEIYNEQFF. Partial CDR3 DNA: TGTGCCAGCAGCTTAGCCAGGACAGAGATCTACAATGAG. The variable domain in full, with the rest retrieved from reference TRBV7-8 and TRBJ2-1, is GAGVSQSPRYKVAKRGQDVALRCDPISGHVSLFWYQQALGQGPEFLTYFQNEAQLDKSGLPSDRFFAERPEGSVSTLKIQRTQQEDSAVYLCASSLARTEIYNEQFFGPGTRLTVL.

This clone was detected many times. Read data end 3 residues before the CDR3 end; the end is taken from the germline J gene. The gene calls are TRBV11-2 and TRBJ1-3; D uncertain. The V and J ends lost 0 bases and 4 bases respectively, with 10 bases between them. Germline CDR1 and CDR2: SGHAT and FQNNGV. This CDR3 contains 15 residues. CDR3 amino acids: CASSLEAVSGNTIYF. Incomplete CDR3 DNA: TGTGCCAGCAGCTTAGAGGCAGTCTCCGGAAACACC.

This clone was seen at least ten times. The sequenced fragment ends 3 residues before the CDR3 boundary, so the rest is inferred from the germline J gene. This chain joins TRBV29-1 and TRBJ1-1; D is undetermined. The CDR3 is made up of 11 amino acids. In germline, CDR1 is SQVTM, CDR2 ANQGSEA. CDR3 residues: CSVLREAGAFF. Partial CDR3 DNA: TGCAGCGTTCTCCGAGAAGCAGGA.

This clone was recorded at least ten times. The CDR3 end lies 3 residues beyond the end of the read and is filled in from the germline J gene. The gene calls are TRBV20-1 and TRBJ2-4; TRBD1 might be the D (6 bases). V dropped 5 bases and J dropped 0 bases, with 17 bases sitting between them. The CDR3 length is 16 residues. The germline CDR1 and CDR2 sequences are DFQATT and SNEGSKA (reference sequence). The chain's CDR3 is CSASQTGPLAKNIQYF. The sequenced CDR3 bases are TGCAGTGCTTCTCAGACAGGCCCCCTAGCCAAAAACATT.

The table lists this clone with many counts. The observed sequence ends 3 residues before the CDR3 terminus, with the missing tail filled in from the germline J gene. J is TRBJ2-2 and V is TRBV10-1, with a tentative D call TRBD2 (6 bases). The germline V gene has CDR1 WNHNN and CDR2 SYGVQD (reference sequence). CDR3 size: 13 residues. The CDR3 DNA, read in part, is TGCGCCAGCACCAGAGCCGGGCGGGAAAAG. Residues: CASTRAGREK. In full, the CDR3 reads CASTRAGREKLFF.

At least ten counts were recorded for this clone. Sequencing ends 3 residues short of the CDR3 end; the germline J gene provides the rest. This chain connects TRBV20-1 to TRBJ2-5, with 8 bases that match TRBD2. Germline CDR1 reads DFQATT; CDR2 reads SNEGSKA (reference sequence). The CDR3 totals 15 residues. V dropped 0 bases and J dropped 4; count of bases not matched to a gene: 7. The CDR3 sequence: CSARDTSGGGETQYF. The DNA read from the CDR3 is TGCAGTGCTAGAGATACTAGCGGAGGCGGAGAGACC.

The CDR3 region is CASLLQGAQYGYTF. The sequenced part of the CDR3 DNA is TGTGCCAGCCTTCTACAGGGGGCGCAGTATGGC. The chain links TRBV2 to TRBJ1-2; 9 nucleotides match TRBD1. The DNA ends 3 residues before the CDR3 does, and the rest of the CDR3 is filled in from the germline J gene. Germline CDR1 and CDR2: SNHLY and FYNNEI. This CDR3 is built from 14 residues. Trimming cost V 8 bases and J 5 bases; bases outside gene matches: 9.

This clone was seen a handful of times. Germline and junction disagree at one end, which may indicate a read error. The read gets to within 3 residues of the CDR3 end, and the germline J gene fills in the rest. This chain uses TRBV20-1 with TRBJ1-1; 9 bases map to TRBD1. CDR1 and CDR2 (germline): DFQATT, SNEGSKA (reference sequence). This CDR3 contains 12 residues. CDR3 DNA (partial): TGTAGTTCCTCGGGACAGGGATTTTAT. Translated, it gives CSSSGQGFY. The complete CDR3 reads CSSSGQGFYAFF.

Points on this clone: The junction differs from germline at one of its ends, possibly a read error. The read comes to an end 3 residues before the CDR3 does, leaving the germline J gene to fill in the end. Within the sample, other DNA sequences also encode this same CDR3. The chain recombines TRBV7-9 with TRBJ1-3, with TRBD1 matching over 8 bases. The CDR3 totals 15 residues. CDR1 SEHNR and CDR2 FQNEAQ come from the germline V gene (reference sequence). This CDR3 reads CASSLTGGAGNTIYF. The DNA read from the CDR3 is TGTGCCAGCAGCCTTACAGGGGGAGCTGGAAACACA.

This clone was seen many times. The read terminates 3 residues ahead of where the CDR3 ends, so the germline J gene completes it. This chain links TRBV5-6 with TRBJ1-1; D is perhaps TRBD1 (5 bases). The CDR3 runs 14 residues. Germline CDR1 SGHDT, CDR2 YYEEEE. With 0 bases removed from V and 7 bases from J, the gap between germline ends came to 13 bases. The part of the CDR3 DNA that was read is TGTGCCAGCAGCTTGGAGGTGGGGCAAGGTGAA. It is translated as CASSLEVGQGE. The whole CDR3 protein is CASSLEVGQGEAFF.

This clone was detected ten times or more. Read coverage stops 3 residues before the CDR3 terminus; the germline J gene supplies the remainder. This chain connects TRBV20-1 to TRBJ1-1; no definite D call. The ends were cut back, 3 bases at V and 1 base at J, with 6 bases in the middle. Germline V gene sequence: CDR1 DFQATT, CDR2 SNEGSKA (reference sequence). The length of the CDR3 is 12 residues. CDR3 region: CSARTQNTEAFF. Partial CDR3 DNA: TGCAGTGCTAGGACACAGAACACTGAA.

For this clone: From the germline J gene comes the end of the CDR3, since the read stops 3 residues before it. This sequence joins TRBV11-3 and TRBJ2-7; maybe TRBD2 (5 bases). The V gene's germline CDR1 is SGHNT and CDR2 YENEEA. Trimming removed 1 base from V and 3 bases from J, with 13 bases in between. The CDR3 loop spans 15 amino acids. The CDR3 here is CASSLGVSGVYEQYF. CDR3 DNA, as far as it was read: TGTGCCAGCAGCTTAGGGGTAAGCGGAGTCTACGAG. Supplemented by reference TRBV11-3 and TRBJ2-7, the full variable domain reads EAGVVQSPRYKIIEKKQPVAFWCNPISGHNTLYWYLQNLGQGPELLIRYENEEAVDDSQLPKDRFSAERLKGVDSTLKIQPAELGDSAVYLCASSLGVSGVYEQYFGPGTRLTVT.

This clone was seen more than once but under ten times. From the germline J gene comes the end of the CDR3, since the read stops 3 residues before it. This rearrangement joins TRBV18 to TRBJ2-7; D gene ambiguous. The V end lost 6 bases, the J end lost 4 bases, and 16 bases lay between the germline ends. The CDR3 sequence is 14 residues long. From germline, CDR1 is KGHSH and CDR2 LQKENI. The sequenced part of the CDR3 DNA is TGTGCCAGCTCGACGGCCGGGTCCGGTTACGAG. Amino acid sequence: CASSTAGSGYE. The CDR3 in full is CASSTAGSGYEQYF.

This clone was counted many times. The read ends 3 residues before the CDR3 terminus; that terminus is restored from the germline J gene. The V call is TRBV5-1, the J call TRBJ1-1; D gene uncertain. The germline V and J ends were trimmed by 0 bases and 1 base, with 13 bases remaining between them. The CDR3 runs 16 residues. Germline-derived CDR1 and CDR2 are SGHRS and YFSETQ. The CDR3 DNA, read in part, is TGCGCCAGCAGCTTGGTACCAACGGGTCAGAACACTGAA. This sequence encodes CASSLVPTGQNTE. The entire CDR3 reads CASSLVPTGQNTEAFF.

This clone has a count of ten or more. The CDR3 is cut off 3 residues early in the read; its end comes from the germline J gene. This rearrangement joins TRBV20-1 to TRBJ2-1; TRBD2 matches 15 bases. In germline, CDR1 is DFQATT, CDR2 SNEGSKA (reference sequence). This CDR3 comprises 15 residues. V was pared by 5 bases and J by 8 bases, with 7 bases of the junction left unmatched. CDR3 DNA, as far as it was read: TGCAGTGCTGCAGCCGGACTAGCGGGAGGGGATGAG. Its translation is CSAAAGLAGGDE. The entire CDR3 is CSAAAGLAGGDEQFF.

This clone was recorded a few times. From the germline J gene comes the end of the CDR3, since the read stops 3 residues before it. The gene calls are TRBV11-3 and TRBJ2-1, with D possibly matching TRBD2 (5 bases). Germline-derived CDR1 and CDR2 are SGHNT and YENEEA. V was trimmed by 5 bases and J by 5 bases, leaving 13 bases between them. This CDR3 spans 14 amino acids. CDR3 sequence reads: CASSLSGFHNEQFF. Incomplete CDR3 DNA: TGTGCCAGCAGCCTTTCGGGGTTTCACAATGAG.

This clone was seen repeatedly, ten times or more. The read ends 3 residues before the CDR3 terminus; that terminus is restored from the germline J gene. The genes are TRBV7-3 and TRBJ2-5, with D possibly matching TRBD1 (5 bases). The V gene lost 11 bases and the J gene lost 5 bases, with 21 bases spanning the gap. The CDR3 is 14 residues long. The V gene's germline CDR1 is SGHTA and CDR2 FQGTGA. The CDR3 bases that were read are TGTGCCGGGGTGCGAACAGGTAAAACGGAGACC. Protein sequence: CAGVRTGKTET. The full-length CDR3 reads as CAGVRTGKTETQYF.

This clone was observed a few times. The read terminates 3 residues before the CDR3 end, so the remaining end is supplied by the germline J gene. V is TRBV7-8 and J is TRBJ1-2; 8 bases align to TRBD1. There are 14 residues in the CDR3. Germline CDR1 SGHVS, CDR2 FQNEAQ. V lost 4 bases and J lost 4; bases outside the gene matches: 5. The covered CDR3 bases are TGTGCCAGCAGCTCCGACAGGGGCGGCTATGGC. Translated: CASSSDRGGYG. The whole CDR3 reads CASSSDRGGYGYTF. The full variable domain, with the rest looked up from reference TRBV7-8 and TRBJ1-2, is GAGVSQSPRYKVAKRGQDVALRCDPISGHVSLFWYQQALGQGPEFLTYFQNEAQLDKSGLPSDRFFAERPEGSVSTLKIQRTQQEDSAVYLCASSSDRGGYGYTFGSGTRLTVV.